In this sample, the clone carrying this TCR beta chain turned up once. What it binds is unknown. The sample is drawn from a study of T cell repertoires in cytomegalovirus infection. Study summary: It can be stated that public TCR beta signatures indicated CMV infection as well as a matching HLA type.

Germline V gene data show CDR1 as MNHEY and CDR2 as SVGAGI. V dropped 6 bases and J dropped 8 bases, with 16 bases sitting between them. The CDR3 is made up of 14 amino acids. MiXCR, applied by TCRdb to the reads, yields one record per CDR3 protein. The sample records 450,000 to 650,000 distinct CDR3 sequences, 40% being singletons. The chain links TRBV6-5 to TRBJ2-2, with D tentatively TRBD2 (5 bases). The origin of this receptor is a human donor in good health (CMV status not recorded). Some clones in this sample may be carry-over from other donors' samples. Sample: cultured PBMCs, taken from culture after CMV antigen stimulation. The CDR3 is CASSLRGRRGELFF. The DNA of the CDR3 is TGTGCCAGCAGCCTCCGGGGTCGCCGGGGGGAGCTGTTTTTT.